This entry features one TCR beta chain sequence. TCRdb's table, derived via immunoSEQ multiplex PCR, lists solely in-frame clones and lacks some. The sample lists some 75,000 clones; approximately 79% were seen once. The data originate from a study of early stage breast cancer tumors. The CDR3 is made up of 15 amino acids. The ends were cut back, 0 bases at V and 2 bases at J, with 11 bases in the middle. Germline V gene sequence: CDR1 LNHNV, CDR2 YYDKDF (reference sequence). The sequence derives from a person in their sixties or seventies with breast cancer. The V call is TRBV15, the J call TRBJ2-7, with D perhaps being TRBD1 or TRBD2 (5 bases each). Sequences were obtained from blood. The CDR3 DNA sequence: TGTGCCACCAGCAGAGATCGGGGCTCCACCTACGAGCAGTACTTC. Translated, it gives CATSRDRGSTYEQYF.